The rows below give T cell receptor beta chains drawn from one sample of a study of OX40 agonist ivuxolimab in advanced cancers. Using immunoSEQ multiplex PCR, the repertoire was profiled, and TCRdb retains in-frame clones only, with some absent. The sample shows tens of thousands of clones, around 90% of them seen only once. Sequenced material: CD4+ or CD8+ T cells sorted from blood, taken in a trial of the OX40 agonist ivuxolimab. The receptors were gathered from an adult with an advanced solid tumor such as melanoma, head and neck, liver or kidney cancer. CDR3s include the opening cysteine and the closing phenylalanine or tryptophan. D genes are given only for firm matches. The size of a clone is reported for some rows only, either as once, few or many, or as a class for expanded clones.

clone_size	v_call	j_call	d_call	cdr3_aa	cdr3_nt
once	TRBV25-1	TRBJ1-2	TRBD1	CASSESGQLYGYTF	TGTGCCAGCAGTGAATCGGGACAGCTCTATGGCTACACCTTC
NA	TRBV10-3	TRBJ2-2	NA	CAVSGTNTGELFF	TGTGCCGTTAGCGGAACCAACACCGGGGAGCTGTTTTTT
NA	TRBV11-3	TRBJ2-7	TRBD2	CASSFPSTSGSYEQYF	TGTGCCAGCAGCTTCCCTTCGACTAGCGGGAGTTACGAGCAGTACTTC
once	TRBV6-9	TRBJ1-1	NA	CASRGAGDTEAFF	TGTGCCAGCAGGGGGGCCGGGGACACTGAAGCTTTCTTT
NA	TRBV21-1	TRBJ1-1	NA	CASSAQPTLEAFF	TGTGCCAGCAGCGCCCAGCCGACCCTTGAAGCTTTCTTT
NA	TRBV9	TRBJ1-1	NA	CASSPAGRVDTEAFF	TGTGCCAGCAGCCCCGCCGGGAGGGTCGATACTGAAGCTTTCTTT
few	TRBV7-9	TRBJ1-1	NA	CASSLLPGNTEAFF	TGTGCCAGCAGCCTACTACCGGGGAACACTGAAGCTTTCTTT
NA	TRBV5-8	TRBJ1-4	NA	CASSLGSGRTNEKLFF	TGTGCCAGCAGCTTGGGGAGCGGCAGAACTAATGAAAAACTGTTTTTT
NA	TRBV7-2	TRBJ2-7	NA	CASSSPRGGTTEEQYF	TGTGCCAGCAGCTCCCCCCGGGGCGGAACTACGGAGGAGCAGTACTTC
NA	TRBV11-2	TRBJ1-1	NA	CASSLAARGTEAFF	TGTGCCAGCAGCTTAGCCGCGAGGGGAACTGAAGCTTTCTTT
few	TRBV2	TRBJ1-5	TRBD1	CASTQGDNQPQHF	TGTGCCAGCACACAGGGGGACAATCAGCCCCAGCATTTT
NA	TRBV7-7	TRBJ2-1	TRBD2	CASSLALASGRDEQFF	TGTGCTAGCAGCTTAGCGTTGGCTAGCGGGAGAGATGAGCAGTTCTTC
NA	TRBV19	TRBJ1-3	NA	CASSIGSISGNTIYF	TGTGCCAGTAGTATAGGGTCGATTTCTGGAAACACCATATATTTT
NA	TRBV5-1	TRBJ2-2	NA	CASSVSGTGNTGELFF	TGCGCCAGCAGCGTATCCGGGACTGGGAACACCGGGGAGCTGTTTTTT
NA	TRBV19	TRBJ2-5	NA	CASSMIGGEETQYF	TGTGCCAGTAGTATGATAGGGGGGGAAGAGACCCAGTACTTC
once	TRBV5-4	TRBJ2-3	NA	CASNPDSRKSTDTQYF	TGTGCCAGCAACCCAGACAGTCGAAAAAGCACAGATACGCAGTATTTT
NA	TRBV10-3	TRBJ2-2	NA	CAISENPWRDRSGELFF	TGTGCCATCAGTGAGAATCCCTGGCGGGACAGATCCGGGGAGCTGTTTTTT
NA	TRBV30	TRBJ1-2	NA	CVGNRENYGYTF	TGTGTGGGAAACAGGGAGAACTATGGCTACACCTTC
NA	TRBV4-1	TRBJ2-1	NA	CASSQAPPGTPYNEQFF	TGCGCCAGCAGCCAAGCCCCCCCCGGGACCCCGTACAATGAGCAGTTCTTC
NA	TRBV5-1	TRBJ2-5	TRBD2	CASSLTGGQETQYF	TGCGCCAGCAGCTTGACGGGGGGACAAGAGACCCAGTACTTC
NA	TRBV6-6	TRBJ1-2	NA	CASSLDGAYGYTF	TGTGCCAGCAGTTTAGACGGAGCCTATGGCTACACCTTC
NA	TRBV6-6	TRBJ1-5	NA	CASSYGGGLGQPQHF	TGTGCCAGCAGTTACGGAGGGGGGTTGGGGCAGCCCCAGCATTTT
NA	TRBV2	TRBJ1-5	TRBD1	CASSGTGEVQPQHF	TGTGCCAGCAGCGGGACAGGGGAGGTTCAGCCCCAGCATTTT
NA	TRBV10-3	TRBJ2-2	NA	CAISRGTTNTGELFF	TGTGCCATCAGCCGTGGCACTACTAACACCGGGGAGCTGTTTTTT
NA	TRBV7-2	TRBJ1-2	NA	CASSLVQGNYGYTF	TGTGCCAGCAGCTTAGTTCAGGGGAACTATGGCTACACCTTC
few	TRBV12-5	TRBJ1-1	NA	CASGLVFERVTEAFF	TGTGCTAGTGGTTTGGTATTTGAAAGGGTAACTGAAGCTTTCTTT
NA	TRBV7-6	TRBJ2-2	NA	CASSPRGLLANTGELFF	TGTGCCAGCAGCCCTCGGGGGCTACTCGCGAACACCGGGGAGCTGTTTTTT
NA	TRBV7-8	TRBJ2-2	NA	CASSKQGSTGELFF	TGTGCCAGCAGCAAACAGGGTTCCACCGGGGAGCTGTTTTTT
NA	TRBV11-2	TRBJ2-7	TRBD1	CASSRTDRGPYEQYF	TGTGCCAGCAGCCGGACGGACAGGGGGCCGTACGAGCAGTACTTC
NA	TRBV5-4	TRBJ2-1	TRBD1	CASSLGSSDRGINEQFF	TGTGCCAGCAGCTTGGGGAGTTCGGACAGGGGGATTAATGAGCAGTTCTTC
NA	TRBV10-3	TRBJ1-1	NA	CAISVDSDNTEAFF	TGTGCCATCAGTGTGGACAGCGATAACACTGAAGCTTTCTTT
NA	TRBV28	TRBJ1-5	NA	CASCQGLNQPQHF	TGTGCCAGCTGCCAGGGTCTCAATCAGCCCCAGCATTTT
NA	TRBV5-1	TRBJ1-2	NA	CASSLSAGSPNYGYTF	TGCGCCAGCAGCTTGTCGGCAGGTTCCCCTAACTATGGCTACACCTTC
NA	TRBV4-1	TRBJ1-5	NA	CASSPTGAGNQPQHF	TGCGCCAGCAGCCCCACTGGAGCGGGCAATCAGCCCCAGCATTTT
NA	TRBV5-6	TRBJ2-2	NA	CASSLALPGELFF	TGTGCCAGCAGCTTGGCCTTGCCCGGGGAGCTGTTTTTT
NA	TRBV19	TRBJ2-5	NA	CASSTEYQETQYF	TGTGCCAGTAGTACAGAGTACCAAGAGACCCAGTACTTC
NA	TRBV6-1	TRBJ2-2	TRBD1	CASSASPGQGLFF	TGTGCCAGCAGTGCGTCCCCGGGACAGGGCCTGTTTTTT
NA	TRBV14	TRBJ2-7	NA	CASSRTVLLSSYEQYF	TGTGCCAGCAGCCGGACAGTACTTCTGAGCTCCTACGAGCAGTACTTC
NA	TRBV6-6	TRBJ1-3	NA	CASSNRVSGNTIYF	TGTGCCAGCAGCAACAGGGTTTCTGGAAACACCATATATTTT
NA	TRBV2	TRBJ2-7	NA	CASASRVLSYEQYF	TGTGCCAGCGCCAGCAGGGTATTATCCTACGAGCAGTACTTC
NA	TRBV27	TRBJ2-1	TRBD2	CASSPGRGGYNEQFF	TGTGCCAGCAGCCCAGGGCGGGGGGGTTACAATGAGCAGTTCTTC
NA	TRBV5-4	TRBJ2-1	TRBD2	CASSQVAGEGNEQFF	TGTGCCAGCAGCCAAGTAGCGGGAGAAGGCAATGAGCAGTTCTTC
NA	TRBV28	TRBJ1-4	NA	CASSLIQEPNEKLFF	TGTGCCAGCAGTTTAATACAGGAGCCTAATGAAAAACTGTTTTTT
NA	TRBV19	TRBJ2-1	TRBD2	CASSIVGLGDHNEQFF	TGTGCCAGTAGTATAGTGGGACTAGGAGATCACAATGAGCAGTTCTTC
NA	TRBV10-3	TRBJ1-5	TRBD1	CAISDRDRGDQPQHF	TGTGCCATCAGTGATAGGGACAGGGGCGATCAGCCCCAGCATTTT
NA	TRBV11-2	TRBJ2-2	TRBD1	CASSLKRGQASNTGELFF	TGTGCCAGCAGCTTAAAGAGGGGACAGGCGTCGAACACCGGGGAGCTGTTTTTT